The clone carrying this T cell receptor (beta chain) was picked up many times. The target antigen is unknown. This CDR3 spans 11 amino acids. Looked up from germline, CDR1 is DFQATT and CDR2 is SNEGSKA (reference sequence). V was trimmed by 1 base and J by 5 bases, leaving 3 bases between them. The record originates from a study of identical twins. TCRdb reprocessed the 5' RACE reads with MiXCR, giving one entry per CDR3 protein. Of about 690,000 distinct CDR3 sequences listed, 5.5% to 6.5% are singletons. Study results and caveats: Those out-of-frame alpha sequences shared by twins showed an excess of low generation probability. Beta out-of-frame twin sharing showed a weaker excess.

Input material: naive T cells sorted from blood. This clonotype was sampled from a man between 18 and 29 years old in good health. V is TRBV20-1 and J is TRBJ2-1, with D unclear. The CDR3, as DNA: TGCAGTGCTAGAGCTCACAATGAGCAGTTCTTC. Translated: CSARAHNEQFF.